A single sample gave rise to the 20 T cell receptor beta chains below, sequenced in a study of cytomegalovirus exposure and HLA in healthy donors. Researchers ran the PCR with 60 Vbeta and 13 Jbeta primers. Only in-frame clones appear in the TCRdb table, and some are missing; sequencing was by immunoSEQ multiplex PCR. The sample has approximately 160,000 clones, 64% seen once. Source material: PBMCs. The source is a woman aged 25 to 39 in good health and CMV-seropositive.

The V call is TRBV4-1, the J call TRBJ2-5; a weak D match, TRBD2 (6 bases). Trimming shortened V by 4 bases and J by 1 base, and 13 bases separated the two germline ends. The CDR3 spans 15 residues. Germline CDR1 is MGHRA and CDR2 is YSYEKL. As DNA, the CDR3 is TGCGCCAGCAGCCGGGCCGCGGGGCTCCAAGAGACCCAGTACTTC. It encodes CASSRAAGLQETQYF.

This clone was seen once. The rearrangement links TRBV5-1 to TRBJ1-4; D gene unclear. Germline values: CDR1 SGHRS, CDR2 YFSETQ. V lost 5 bases and J 7 bases, leaving 18 bases between the germline ends. The CDR3 runs 15 residues. In DNA form, the CDR3 reads TGCGCCAGCAGGAACGAAAACTCGGGTGGTGAAAAACTGTTTTTT. This gives the protein CASRNENSGGEKLFF.

The chain links TRBV6-1 to TRBJ2-3; TRBD2 matches at 7 bases. Germline V gene data show CDR1 as MNHNS and CDR2 as SASEGT. The CDR3 runs to 15 residues. V was clipped by 7 bases and J by 2 bases; unmatched bases: 9. CDR3 protein: CASKVAGQITDTQYF. Written as DNA, the CDR3 is TGTGCCAGCAAAGTAGCGGGCCAAATCACAGATACGCAGTATTTT.

V gene TRBV5-5 combines with J gene TRBJ1-2; D uncertain. There are 16 residues in the CDR3. Germline V gives CDR1 SGHKS, CDR2 YYEKEE (reference sequence). Trimming took off 6 bases at V and 0 bases at J, with 18 bases between the two ends. The CDR3 region has the DNA TGTGCCAGCACCCTGGAGGCCCTTCGGCCTAACTATGGCTACACCTTC. Encoded protein: CASTLEALRPNYGYTF.

The CDR3 spells CASSVPGTGPLSYEQYF. Written as DNA, the CDR3 is TGTGCCAGCAGTGTACCCGGGACAGGCCCCCTATCCTACGAGCAGTACTTC. The rearrangement joins TRBV6-1 to TRBJ2-5; 8 bases are a match to TRBD1. The J call is uncertain, as TRBJ2-7 better fits the DNA end. CDR3 length: 17 residues. Per the germline V gene, CDR1 is MNHNS and CDR2 is SASEGT.

This chain connects TRBV10-1 to TRBJ1-1, with D hard to call. CDR1 and CDR2 (germline): WNHNN, SYGVQD (reference sequence). Between the trimmed V and J ends, which lost 0 bases and 5 bases, there was a span of 13 bases. The CDR3 has 15 residues. The CDR3 DNA follows: TGCGCCAGCAGTGAGTCAACAGACCCTCGGACTGAAGCTTTCTTT. Translation: CASSESTDPRTEAFF.

This sequence joins TRBV28 and TRBJ2-7; 7 bases line up with TRBD1. The V and J ends lost 7 bases and 3 bases, in that order; junction bases with no gene match: 9. CDR3 length: 14 amino acids. Germline V lookup: CDR1 MDHEN, CDR2 SYDVKM. The CDR3 DNA sequence: TGTGCCAGCACCGCCGGGACAGTCAACTACGAGCAGTACTTC. Protein product: CASTAGTVNYEQYF.

The chain combines TRBV29-1 with TRBJ1-2, with TRBD1 matching over 7 bases. The germline V gene encodes CDR1 SQVTM and CDR2 ANQGSEA. V was pared by 6 bases and J by 11 bases, with 12 bases of the junction left unmatched. CDR3 length: 12 amino acids. CDR3 in amino acids: CSVGRGFDHYTF. DNA for the CDR3: TGCAGCGTCGGCAGGGGGTTCGACCATTACACCTTC. Combining the CDR3 with reference TRBV29-1 and TRBJ1-2 gives the whole variable domain SAVISQKPSRDICQRGTSLTIQCQVDSQVTMMFWYRQQPGQSLTLIATANQGSEATYESGFVIDKFPISRPNLTFSTLTVSNMSPEDSSIYLCSVGRGFDHYTFGSGTRLTVV.

The J gene is TRBJ1-3, the V gene TRBV7-9; unclear D gene. The CDR3 is made up of 14 amino acids. V lost 4 bases, J lost 1 base, and 8 bases lay in between. Per the germline V gene, CDR1 is SEHNR and CDR2 is FQNEAQ (reference sequence). CDR3 loop: CASSYTRSGNTIYF. The CDR3 DNA reads TGTGCCAGCAGCTACACTAGATCTGGAAACACCATATATTTT.

This clone has only one observation. The chain uses TRBV7-8 and TRBJ2-1; tentatively, D is TRBD2 (6 bases). Per germline, CDR1 SGHVS and CDR2 FQNEAQ. The CDR3 runs to 13 residues. V was shortened by 5 bases and J by 12 bases, with 17 bases between the two germline ends. CDR3: CASSPSEGWRQFF. The CDR3 DNA sequence: TGTGCCAGCAGCCCCTCGGAGGGATGGAGGCAGTTCTTC.

The chain combines TRBV5-1 with TRBJ2-2; D not certain. Germline CDR1 and CDR2: SGHRS and YFSETQ. The CDR3 sequence is 13 residues long. Between the trimmed V and J ends, which lost 0 bases and 5 bases, there was a span of 5 bases. CDR3 DNA sequence: TGCGCCAGCAGCTTGGATGCGACCGGGGAGCTGTTTTTT. Its translation is CASSLDATGELFF. The whole variable domain, remainder taken from reference TRBV5-1 and TRBJ2-2, is KAGVTQTPRYLIKTRGQQVTLSCSPISGHRSVSWYQQTPGQGLQFLFEYFSETQRNKGNFPGRFSGRQFSNSRSEMNVSTLELGDSALYLCASSLDATGELFFGEGSRLTVL.

The V gene is TRBV2, the J gene TRBJ1-3; D gene unclear. The germline V and J ends were trimmed by 6 bases and 0 bases, with 9 bases remaining between them. The CDR3 totals 14 residues. In germline, CDR1 is SNHLY, CDR2 FYNNEI. The CDR3: CASRTGSSGNTIYF. The DNA of the CDR3 is TGTGCCAGCAGAACGGGGTCCTCTGGAAACACCATATATTTT.

The rearrangement links TRBV19 to TRBJ2-5; 8 nucleotides match TRBD1. In germline, CDR1 is LNHDA, CDR2 SQIVND (reference sequence). The CDR3 has 15 residues. The V segment lost 5 bases and the J segment 1 base; nucleotides outside the gene matches: 6. The CDR3 spells CASSPADRAQETQYF. The CDR3, as DNA: TGTGCCAGTAGTCCAGCGGACAGGGCCCAAGAGACCCAGTACTTC.

The rearrangement joins TRBV6-1 to TRBJ2-5; TRBD2 aligns across 10 bases. Looked up from germline, CDR1 is MNHNS and CDR2 is SASEGT. This CDR3 comprises 15 residues. Losses at the gene ends were 2 bases for V and 0 bases for J; bases not matched to a gene: 0. DNA of the CDR3: TGTGCCAGCAGTGAACTAGCGGGAGACCAAGAGACCCAGTACTTC. Encoded protein: CASSELAGDQETQYF.

The V gene is TRBV19, the J gene TRBJ1-4, with D possibly being TRBD1 (5 bases). V lost 5 bases and J lost 8, with 12 bases in between. The CDR3 is made up of 13 amino acids. Germline CDR1 and CDR2: LNHDA and SQIVND (reference sequence). The DNA for the CDR3 is TGTGCCAGTAGTCGCAGGGTTGGGGAAAAACTGTTTTTT. As protein: CASSRRVGEKLFF. Complete variable domain (other parts from reference TRBV19 and TRBJ1-4): DGGITQSPKYLFRKEGQNVTLSCEQNLNHDAMYWYRQDPGQGLRLIYYSQIVNDFQKGDIAEGYSVSREKKESFPLTVTSAQKNPTAFYLCASSRRVGEKLFFGSGTQLSVL.

The chain combines TRBV21-1 with TRBJ1-5; the D segment call TRBD1 is taken from the table without a DNA check. TRBV21-1 is designated a pseudogene. The CDR3 sequence is 19 residues long. The CDR3 DNA reads as TGTGCCAGCAGCAAAGAAGCCAGGGGGCGCGTTTTTTGCAATCAGCCCCAGCATTTT. It codes for CASSKEARGRVFCNQPQHF.

This chain connects TRBV6-4 to TRBJ2-3; 10 bases agree with TRBD2. Germline values: CDR1 MRHNA, CDR2 SNTAGT. Trimming removed 6 bases from V and 4 bases from J; junction bases left unmatched: 7. CDR3 size: 15 residues. This chain's CDR3 is CASSVTSGDSDTQYF. The CDR3 DNA reads as TGTGCCAGCAGCGTAACTAGCGGGGATTCAGATACGCAGTATTTT.

This rearrangement joins TRBV5-4 to TRBJ2-7; no clear D gene. There are 13 residues in the CDR3. Germline V gene lookup returns CDR1 SGHNT and CDR2 YYREEE (reference sequence). V dropped 4 bases and J dropped 2 bases, with 10 bases sitting between them. CDR3 amino acids: CASSLDLTYEQYF. The CDR3 DNA reads as TGTGCCAGCAGCCTCGACTTGACCTACGAGCAGTACTTC.

This chain uses TRBV29-1 with TRBJ1-2; TRBD1 aligns across 8 bases. With V trimmed by 5 bases and J by 8 bases, 10 bases remained unmatched. The CDR3 runs 13 residues. The germline V gene has CDR1 SQVTM and CDR2 ANQGSEA. The CDR3 reads CSVWDRSGDGYTF. The CDR3 DNA sequence: TGCAGCGTTTGGGACAGGTCGGGAGACGGCTACACCTTC.

This clone was detected a few times. The J gene is TRBJ1-2, the V gene TRBV5-1; D perhaps matches TRBD1 (5 bases). Deletions cut 0 bases from V and 2 bases from J, with 8 bases between. This CDR3 is 14 amino acids long. Germline CDR1 and CDR2: SGHRS and YFSETQ. The CDR3 here is CASSLDGGNYGYTF. The CDR3 nucleotides read TGCGCCAGCAGCTTGGACGGGGGGAACTATGGCTACACCTTC.